Listed below are T cell receptor beta chains from one sample, sequenced in a study of cytomegalovirus exposure and HLA in healthy donors. Sequencing used immunoSEQ multiplex PCR; TCRdb keeps in-frame clones, though not all of them. The table has approximately 220,000 clones, about 83% seen once; the top ten hold 2.5% to 3%. The sequencing input was PBMCs. These receptors were taken from a man younger than 35 in good health and CMV-seronegative. Each CDR3 is given with its conserved first and last residue. The order of the fields is V gene, D gene, clone size, J gene, CDR3 DNA, CDR3 protein. The D gene is left open where the match is weak. Not all rows give a size; the values are once, few, many and, for expanded clones, a class.

v_call: TRBV28
d_call: .
clone_size: .
j_call: TRBJ2-7
cdr3_nt: TGTGCCAGCAGTTTGCGGGGGCCCTCCTACGAGCAGTACTTC
cdr3_aa: CASSLRGPSYEQYF

v_call: TRBV19
d_call: TRBD1
clone_size: .
j_call: TRBJ2-7
cdr3_nt: TGTGCCAGCAGACAGACAGGGGAAACCTACGAGCAGTACTTC
cdr3_aa: CASRQTGETYEQYF

v_call: TRBV7-6
d_call: .
clone_size: .
j_call: TRBJ2-5
cdr3_nt: TGTGCCAGCAGCTTAGTCATCGAGGGTGGGGAAGAGACCCAGTACTTC
cdr3_aa: CASSLVIEGGEETQYF

v_call: TRBV7-2
d_call: .
clone_size: .
j_call: TRBJ1-1
cdr3_nt: TGTGCCAGCAGCTTTGGAGAGAACACTGAAGCTTTCTTT
cdr3_aa: CASSFGENTEAFF

v_call: TRBV29-1
d_call: .
clone_size: .
j_call: TRBJ2-2
cdr3_nt: TGCAGCGTTGAAGGCCGGGAGAACACCGGGGAGCTGTTTTTT
cdr3_aa: CSVEGRENTGELFF

v_call: TRBV5-1
d_call: TRBD1
clone_size: .
j_call: TRBJ1-2
cdr3_nt: TGCGCCAGCAGCTCCCCGCCCGACAGGGAGGACTATGGCTACACCTTC
cdr3_aa: CASSSPPDREDYGYTF

v_call: TRBV18
d_call: TRBD1
clone_size: once
j_call: TRBJ1-6
cdr3_nt: TGTGCCAGCTCACCACCGAATATCGGAGGACAGGGTTATTCACCCCTCCACTTT
cdr3_aa: CASSPPNIGGQGYSPLHF

v_call: TRBV27
d_call: .
clone_size: .
j_call: TRBJ1-2
cdr3_nt: TGTGCCAGCAGTTTAAGGGGCGGAAATGGCTACACCTTC
cdr3_aa: CASSLRGGNGYTF

v_call: TRBV5-1
d_call: .
clone_size: .
j_call: TRBJ1-6
cdr3_nt: TGCGCCAGCAGCTTGAGAGGGGGGGCTTCCTATAATTCACCCCTCCACTTT
cdr3_aa: CASSLRGGASYNSPLHF

v_call: TRBV2
d_call: .
clone_size: .
j_call: TRBJ1-1
cdr3_nt: TGTGCCAGCAGGAGGGAGGGCCAACTCACTGAAGCTTTCTTT
cdr3_aa: CASRREGQLTEAFF

v_call: TRBV4-3
d_call: .
clone_size: .
j_call: TRBJ1-6
cdr3_nt: TGCGCCAGCAGCGCCAGACTCCCGGGGATGAATAATTCACCCCTCCACTTT
cdr3_aa: CASSARLPGMNNSPLHF

v_call: TRBV7-2
d_call: TRBD2
clone_size: .
j_call: TRBJ2-5
cdr3_nt: TGTGCCAGCAGCTTAGCGGGACTAGAAGAGACCCAGTACTTC
cdr3_aa: CASSLAGLEETQYF

v_call: TRBV10-1
d_call: .
clone_size: few
j_call: TRBJ1-2
cdr3_nt: TGCGCCAGCAGTGAGAAACAGAACTATGGCTACACCTTC
cdr3_aa: CASSEKQNYGYTF

v_call: TRBV27
d_call: .
clone_size: .
j_call: TRBJ1-5
cdr3_nt: TGTGCCAGCAGTTTATTAGGGGAAGGTCAGCCCCAGCATTTT
cdr3_aa: CASSLLGEGQPQHF

v_call: TRBV4-1
d_call: .
clone_size: .
j_call: TRBJ2-7
cdr3_nt: TGCGCCAGCAGCCCTTCGTCGGCGGGGCCCTACGAGCAGTACTTC
cdr3_aa: CASSPSSAGPYEQYF

v_call: TRBV5-4
d_call: TRBD1
clone_size: .
j_call: TRBJ2-2
cdr3_nt: TGTGCCAGCAGCAGGGACAGGGGGAACACCGGGGAGCTGTTTTTT
cdr3_aa: CASSRDRGNTGELFF

v_call: TRBV4-3
d_call: .
clone_size: .
j_call: TRBJ1-3
cdr3_nt: TGCGCCAGCAGCCAATCTAGTGGCGGAGTAAACACCATATATTTT
cdr3_aa: CASSQSSGGVNTIYF

v_call: TRBV7-2
d_call: .
clone_size: once
j_call: TRBJ2-7
cdr3_nt: TGTGCCACCAAACTTAATGCAGGGTCCTACGAGCAGTACTTC
cdr3_aa: CATKLNAGSYEQYF

v_call: TRBV9
d_call: TRBD2
clone_size: .
j_call: TRBJ2-3
cdr3_nt: TGTGCCAGCAGATCGAGCGGGACTGGGACAGATACGCAGTATTTT
cdr3_aa: CASRSSGTGTDTQYF

v_call: TRBV27
d_call: .
clone_size: .
j_call: TRBJ1-2
cdr3_nt: TGTGCCAGCAGTTTATTGCCAGGGGCCTCTAACTATGGCTACACCTTC
cdr3_aa: CASSLLPGASNYGYTF

v_call: TRBV5-4
d_call: TRBD2
clone_size: .
j_call: TRBJ2-2
cdr3_nt: TGTGCCAGCAGTCGTGATGGCGGGGGGACACTAACCGGGGAGCTGTTTTTT
cdr3_aa: CASSRDGGGTLTGELFF

v_call: TRBV30
d_call: .
clone_size: once
j_call: TRBJ1-4
cdr3_nt: TGTGCCTGGAGTCGACATACAGGGTTGACTAATGAAAAACTGTTTTTT
cdr3_aa: CAWSRHTGLTNEKLFF

v_call: TRBV18
d_call: .
clone_size: .
j_call: TRBJ1-1
cdr3_nt: TGTGCCAGCTCACCCCGGGAAATGAACACTGAAGCTTTCTTT
cdr3_aa: CASSPREMNTEAFF

v_call: TRBV14
d_call: TRBD1
clone_size: .
j_call: TRBJ2-3
cdr3_nt: TGTGCCAGCAGCCAAGGCTACAGGGGAGATACGCAGTATTTT
cdr3_aa: CASSQGYRGDTQYF

v_call: TRBV5-8
d_call: .
clone_size: .
j_call: TRBJ2-3
cdr3_nt: TGTGCCAGCAGCGCTGGGCTCACAGATACGCAGTATTTT
cdr3_aa: CASSAGLTDTQYF

v_call: TRBV5-5
d_call: TRBD1
clone_size: .
j_call: TRBJ2-3
cdr3_nt: TGTGCCAGCGGACTCCGGGACAGGGACACAGATACGCAGTATTTT
cdr3_aa: CASGLRDRDTDTQYF

v_call: TRBV9
d_call: TRBD1
clone_size: .
j_call: TRBJ2-5
cdr3_nt: TGTGCCAGCGGGGGACAGGGAGAGGAGACCCAGTACTTC
cdr3_aa: CASGGQGEETQYF

v_call: TRBV30
d_call: .
clone_size: .
j_call: TRBJ2-7
cdr3_nt: TGTGCCTGGAGTGAGATACAGAGCTCCTACGAGCAGTACTTC
cdr3_aa: CAWSEIQSSYEQYF

v_call: TRBV5-1
d_call: .
clone_size: few
j_call: TRBJ2-3
cdr3_nt: TGCGCCAGCAGCTTGCAGGGACTTGATATTCAGTATTTT
cdr3_aa: CASSLQGLDIQYF

v_call: TRBV6-6
d_call: .
clone_size: .
j_call: TRBJ2-7
cdr3_nt: TGTGCCAGCAGCCCGGGATTCCTCTACGAGCAGTACTTC
cdr3_aa: CASSPGFLYEQYF

v_call: TRBV30
d_call: TRBD1
clone_size: .
j_call: TRBJ1-1
cdr3_nt: TGTGCCTGGAGTGTCAGGACAGGACGCACTGAAGCTTTCTTT
cdr3_aa: CAWSVRTGRTEAFF

v_call: TRBV30
d_call: .
clone_size: .
j_call: TRBJ2-2
cdr3_nt: TGTGCCTGGAGTGCTAGCAACACCGGGGAGCTGTTTTTT
cdr3_aa: CAWSASNTGELFF

v_call: TRBV7-2
d_call: .
clone_size: .
j_call: TRBJ1-1
cdr3_nt: TGTGCCAGCAGCTTACGTCGCGCCACTGAAGCTTTCTTT
cdr3_aa: CASSLRRATEAFF

v_call: TRBV2
d_call: .
clone_size: .
j_call: TRBJ1-4
cdr3_nt: TGTGCCAGCTCGGGGGACCGGAGAGGACTGTTTTTT
cdr3_aa: CASSGDRRGLFF

v_call: TRBV4-3
d_call: TRBD1
clone_size: .
j_call: TRBJ1-2
cdr3_nt: TGCGCCAGCAGCCAAGACTACGGGACAGCATATCAATATGGCTACACCTTC
cdr3_aa: CASSQDYGTAYQYGYTF

v_call: TRBV14
d_call: TRBD2
clone_size: .
j_call: TRBJ2-1
cdr3_nt: TGTGCCAGCAGCTCGGGACTACAGGAGAATGAGCAGTTCTTC
cdr3_aa: CASSSGLQENEQFF